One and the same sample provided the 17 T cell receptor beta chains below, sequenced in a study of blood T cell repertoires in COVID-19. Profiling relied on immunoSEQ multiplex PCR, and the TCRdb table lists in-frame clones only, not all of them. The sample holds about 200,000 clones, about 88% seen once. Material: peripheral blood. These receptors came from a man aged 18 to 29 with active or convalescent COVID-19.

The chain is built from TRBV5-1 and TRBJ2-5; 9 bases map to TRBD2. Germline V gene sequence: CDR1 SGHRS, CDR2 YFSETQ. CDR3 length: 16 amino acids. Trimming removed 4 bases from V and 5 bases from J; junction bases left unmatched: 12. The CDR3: CASSQGLAGGEETQYF. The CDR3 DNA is TGCGCCAGCAGCCAGGGACTAGCTGGTGGAGAGGAGACCCAGTACTTC.

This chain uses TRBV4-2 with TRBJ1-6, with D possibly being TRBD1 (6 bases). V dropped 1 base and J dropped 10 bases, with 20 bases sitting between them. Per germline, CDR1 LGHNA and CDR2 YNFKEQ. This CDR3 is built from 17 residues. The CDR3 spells CASSQAQGEGNFSPLHF. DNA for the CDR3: TGTGCCAGCAGCCAAGCACAGGGCGAGGGGAATTTCTCACCCCTCCACTTT.

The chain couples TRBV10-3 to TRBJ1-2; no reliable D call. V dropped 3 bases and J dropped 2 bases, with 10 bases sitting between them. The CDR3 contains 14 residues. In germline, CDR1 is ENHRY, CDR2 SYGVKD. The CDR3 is CAISEASVNYGYTF. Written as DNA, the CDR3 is TGTGCCATCAGTGAAGCGTCAGTCAACTATGGCTACACCTTC.

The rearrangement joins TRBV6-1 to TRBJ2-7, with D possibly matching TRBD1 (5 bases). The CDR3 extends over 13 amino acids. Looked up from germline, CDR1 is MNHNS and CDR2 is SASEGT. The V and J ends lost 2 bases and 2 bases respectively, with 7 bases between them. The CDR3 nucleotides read TGTGCCAGCAGTGAACAGGGCCCCTACGAGCAGTACTTC. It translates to CASSEQGPYEQYF.

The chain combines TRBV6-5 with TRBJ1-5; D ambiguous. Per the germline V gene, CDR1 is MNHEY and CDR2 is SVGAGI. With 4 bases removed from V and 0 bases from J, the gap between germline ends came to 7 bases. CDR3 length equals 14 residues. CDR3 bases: TGTGCCAGCAGTTCCGCCTATAGCAATCAGCCCCAGCATTTT. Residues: CASSSAYSNQPQHF.

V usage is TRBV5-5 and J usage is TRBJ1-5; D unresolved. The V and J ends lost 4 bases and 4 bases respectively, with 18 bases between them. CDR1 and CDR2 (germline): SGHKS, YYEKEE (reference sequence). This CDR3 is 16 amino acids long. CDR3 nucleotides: TGTGCCAGCAGCCGCGGTAGGATTTTTGGAAATCAGCCCCAGCATTTT. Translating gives CASSRGRIFGNQPQHF.

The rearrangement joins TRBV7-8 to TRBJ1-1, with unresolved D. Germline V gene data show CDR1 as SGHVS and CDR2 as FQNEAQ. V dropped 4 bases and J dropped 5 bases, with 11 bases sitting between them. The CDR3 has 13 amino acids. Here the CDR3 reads CASSSPHETEAFF. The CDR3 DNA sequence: TGTGCCAGCAGCTCCCCGCATGAGACTGAAGCTTTCTTT.

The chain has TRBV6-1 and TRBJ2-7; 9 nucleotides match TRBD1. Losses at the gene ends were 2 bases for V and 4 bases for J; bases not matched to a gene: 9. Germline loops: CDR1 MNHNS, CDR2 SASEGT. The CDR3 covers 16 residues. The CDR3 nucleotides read TGTGCCAGCAGTGAATTGGACGGGACAGGGAAATACGAGCAGTACTTC. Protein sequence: CASSELDGTGKYEQYF.

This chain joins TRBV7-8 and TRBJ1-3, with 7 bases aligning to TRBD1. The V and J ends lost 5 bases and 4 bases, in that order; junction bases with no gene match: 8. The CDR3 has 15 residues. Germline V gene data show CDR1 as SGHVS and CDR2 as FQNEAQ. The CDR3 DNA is TGTGCCAGCAGCCCACCCGGGACAGCCGGAAACACCATATATTTT. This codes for CASSPPGTAGNTIYF. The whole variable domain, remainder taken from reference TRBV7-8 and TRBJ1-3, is GAGVSQSPRYKVAKRGQDVALRCDPISGHVSLFWYQQALGQGPEFLTYFQNEAQLDKSGLPSDRFFAERPEGSVSTLKIQRTQQEDSAVYLCASSPPGTAGNTIYFGEGSWLTVV.

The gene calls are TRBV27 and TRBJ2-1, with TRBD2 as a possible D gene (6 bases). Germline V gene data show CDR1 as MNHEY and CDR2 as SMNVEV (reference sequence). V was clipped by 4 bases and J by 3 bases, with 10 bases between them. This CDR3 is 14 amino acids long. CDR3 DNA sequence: TGTGCCAGCAGTTCGACTAGTAACTACAATGAGCAGTTCTTC. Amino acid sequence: CASSSTSNYNEQFF.

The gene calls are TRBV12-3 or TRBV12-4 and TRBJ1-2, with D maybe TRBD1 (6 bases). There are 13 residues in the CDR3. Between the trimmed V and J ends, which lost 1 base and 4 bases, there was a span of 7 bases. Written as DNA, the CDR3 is TGTGCCAGCAGTTTAGTAGGGGGCTATGGCTACACCTTC. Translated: CASSLVGGYGYTF.

CDR3: CASGLATSGGAERDTQYF. The CDR3 nucleotides are TGTGCTAGTGGTCTCGCGACTAGCGGGGGGGCCGAGAGAGATACGCAGTATTTT. The chain has TRBV12-5 and TRBJ2-3, with 14 bases aligning to TRBD2. The CDR3 is 18 residues long. The V and J ends lost 5 bases and 5 bases, in that order; junction bases with no gene match: 12. Germline CDR1 LGHNT, CDR2 FRNRAP.

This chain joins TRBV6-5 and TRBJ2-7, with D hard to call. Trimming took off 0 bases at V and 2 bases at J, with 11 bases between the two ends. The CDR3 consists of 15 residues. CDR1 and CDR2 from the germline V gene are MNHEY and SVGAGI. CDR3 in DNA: TGTGCCAGCAGTTACTCTCCCACATACACCTACGAGCAGTACTTC. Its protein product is CASSYSPTYTYEQYF.

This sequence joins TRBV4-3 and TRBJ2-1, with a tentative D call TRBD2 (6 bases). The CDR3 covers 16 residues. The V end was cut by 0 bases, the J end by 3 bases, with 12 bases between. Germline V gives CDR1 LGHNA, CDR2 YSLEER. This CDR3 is CASSQEGGGIYNEQFF. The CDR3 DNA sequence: TGCGCCAGCAGCCAAGAAGGCGGCGGGATCTACAATGAGCAGTTCTTC.

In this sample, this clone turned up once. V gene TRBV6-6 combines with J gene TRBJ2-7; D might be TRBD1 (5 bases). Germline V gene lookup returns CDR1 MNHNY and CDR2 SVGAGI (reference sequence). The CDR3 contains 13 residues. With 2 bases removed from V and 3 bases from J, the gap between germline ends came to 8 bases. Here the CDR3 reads CASSYDSYYEQYF. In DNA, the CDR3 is TGTGCCAGCAGTTACGACAGCTACTACGAGCAGTACTTC.

DNA of the CDR3: TGTGCCAGCAGCCAAGAGGAGGGGAACACTGAAGCTTTCTTT. This translates into CASSQEEGNTEAFF. The rearrangement uses TRBV3-1 (or the pseudogene TRBV3-2) and TRBJ1-1; D gene unclear. Germline lookup yields CDR1 LGHDT and CDR2 YNNKEL (reference sequence). V was cut by 0 bases and J by 1 base, with 6 bases left in between. The CDR3 has 14 residues.

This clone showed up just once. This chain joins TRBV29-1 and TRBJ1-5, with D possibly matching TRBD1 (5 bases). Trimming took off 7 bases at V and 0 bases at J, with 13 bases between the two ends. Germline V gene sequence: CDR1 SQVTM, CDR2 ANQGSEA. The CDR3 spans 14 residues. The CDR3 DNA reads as TGCAGCGCCTCGGCGGGGGATAGCAATCAGCCCCAGCATTTT. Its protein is CSASAGDSNQPQHF.